This T cell receptor (beta chain) was captured by sequencing in a study of blood T cell repertoires in COVID-19. Overall study context: From the United States, Italy and Spain came samples of acute and convalescent COVID-19. The cDNA or gDNA used as material had been derived from T cells, B-cell-depleted T cells, or PBMCs.

The V gene lost 0 bases and the J gene lost 5 bases, with 7 bases spanning the gap. The CDR3 has 13 residues. Germline V CDR1 and CDR2: LGHDT, YNNKEL (reference sequence). Authors' processing steps: Reference gene primer amplification gave nucleated cell count estimates. Assay: immunoSEQ multiplex PCR; the TCRdb copy retains only in-frame clones and omits some. Clonal size and the V and J genes are those of that table, whereas D and trimming came from the DNA. Counted here are over 70,000 clones, 80% occurring once; the ten biggest clones make up about 9.3%. The sample comprised peripheral blood. The V gene is TRBV3-1 (or the pseudogene TRBV3-2), the J gene TRBJ1-1, with D possibly TRBD1 on 5 matching bases. The receptor comes from a woman between 65 and 79 years old with acute or convalescent COVID-19. In DNA form, the CDR3 reads TGTGCCAGCAGCCAAGACGGGGGAACTGAAGCTTTCTTT. Its translation: CASSQDGGTEAFF.